This record concerns one T cell receptor beta chain sequence. This sample is part of a study of early stage breast cancer tumors. Germline loops: CDR1 SEHNR, CDR2 FQNEAQ (reference sequence). Trimming shortened V by 5 bases and J by 5 bases, and 16 bases separated the two germline ends. This CDR3 is built from 15 residues. Produced via immunoSEQ multiplex PCR; TCRdb's table is partial and in-frame only. The data contain more than 55,000 clones, around 80% of them singletons. The sequencing input was blood. The sequence came from a person in their forties with breast cancer. The chain links TRBV7-9 to TRBJ2-1; D remains ambiguous. CDR3 sequence (DNA): TGTGCCAGCAGCCTTGCAGAAAGTCCACACAATGAGCAGTTCTTC. This gives the protein CASSLAESPHNEQFF.